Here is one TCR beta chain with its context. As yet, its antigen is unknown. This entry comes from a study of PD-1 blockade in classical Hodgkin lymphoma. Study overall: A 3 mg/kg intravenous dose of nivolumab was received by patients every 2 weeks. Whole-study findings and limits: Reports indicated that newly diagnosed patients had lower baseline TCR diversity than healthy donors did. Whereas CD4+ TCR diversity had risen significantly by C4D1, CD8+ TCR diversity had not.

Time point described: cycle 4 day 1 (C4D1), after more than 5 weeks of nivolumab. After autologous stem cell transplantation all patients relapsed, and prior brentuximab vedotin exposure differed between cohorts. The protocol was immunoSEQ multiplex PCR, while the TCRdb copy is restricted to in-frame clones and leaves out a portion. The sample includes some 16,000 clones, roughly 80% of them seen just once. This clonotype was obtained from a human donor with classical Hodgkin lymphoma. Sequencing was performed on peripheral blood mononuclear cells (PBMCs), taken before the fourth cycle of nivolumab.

The CDR3 DNA reads TGCGCCAGCAGTGGGAATACTGAAGCTTTCTTT. It is translated as CASSGNTEAFF. The chain links TRBV5-1 to TRBJ1-1; D not certain. The V gene lost 5 bases and the J gene lost 5 bases, with 7 bases spanning the gap. Germline V gives CDR1 SGHRS, CDR2 YFSETQ. The CDR3 length is 11 residues.